Listed here are 5 T cell receptor beta chains from one sample, sequenced in a study of Tregs in tolerant kidney transplant recipients. The nonmyeloablative bone marrow transplants came from related graft donors, with transient mixed chimerism. Method: immunoSEQ multiplex PCR; TCRdb's copy keeps in-frame clones and lacks some. The sample has 45,000 to 55,000 clones, over 80% seen once. The material was CD8+ T cells from blood (PBMCs), obtained 24 months after the transplant. The receptors were gathered from a human patient who received a combined kidney and bone marrow transplant. Some T cells here may be from the graft donor.

CDR3 region: CASSLASRLTGELFF. The CDR3 bases are TGTGCCAGCAGCTTGGCCTCCCGGTTGACCGGGGAGCTGTTTTTT. The rearrangement links TRBV5-6 to TRBJ2-2; no clear D gene. CDR1 SGHDT and CDR2 YYEEEE come from the germline V gene. The CDR3 consists of 15 residues. The V end was cut by 0 bases, the J end by 5 bases, with 11 bases between.

This rearrangement joins TRBV5-6 to TRBJ1-1, with a tentative D call TRBD1 (5 bases). Germline V gene sequence: CDR1 SGHDT, CDR2 YYEEEE. This CDR3 has 11 amino acids. The V gene lost 1 base and the J gene lost 7 bases, with 5 bases spanning the gap. CDR3 bases: TGTGCCAGCAGCTTGAGGGGTGAAGCTTTCTTT. This translates into CASSLRGEAFF.

V gene TRBV7-3 combines with J gene TRBJ1-2; D unclear. V lost 6 bases, J lost 5 bases, and 10 bases lay in between. This CDR3 has 12 amino acids. Germline V gene lookup returns CDR1 SGHTA and CDR2 FQGTGA. The CDR3 DNA reads as TGTGCCAGCAGGGTAGTAAAATATGGCTACACCTTC. It is translated as CASRVVKYGYTF. Combining the CDR3 with reference TRBV7-3 and TRBJ1-2 gives the whole variable domain GAGVSQTPSNKVTEKGKYVELRCDPISGHTALYWYRQSLGQGPEFLIYFQGTGAADDSGLPNDRFFAVRPEGSVSTLKIQRTERGDSAVYLCASRVVKYGYTFGSGTRLTVV.

The chain employs TRBV5-1 and TRBJ1-1; 9 bases align to TRBD1. V gave up 4 bases and J gave up 5 bases; unmatched junction bases: 6. The CDR3 totals 14 residues. Germline CDR1 SGHRS, CDR2 YFSETQ. The CDR3 DNA reads as TGCGCCAGCAGCCTCCCGGACAGGGGTACTGAAGCTTTCTTT. Residues: CASSLPDRGTEAFF.

The rearrangement uses TRBV10-3 and TRBJ2-7; TRBD2 agrees at 8 bases. In germline, CDR1 is ENHRY, CDR2 SYGVKD. Trimming took 2 bases from V and 5 from J; bases not matched to a gene: 14. The CDR3 runs 17 residues. The CDR3 DNA follows: TGTGCCATCAGTGAGGAAGCCTTAAGCGGGAGTATCAACGAGCAGTACTTC. As protein: CAISEEALSGSINEQYF.